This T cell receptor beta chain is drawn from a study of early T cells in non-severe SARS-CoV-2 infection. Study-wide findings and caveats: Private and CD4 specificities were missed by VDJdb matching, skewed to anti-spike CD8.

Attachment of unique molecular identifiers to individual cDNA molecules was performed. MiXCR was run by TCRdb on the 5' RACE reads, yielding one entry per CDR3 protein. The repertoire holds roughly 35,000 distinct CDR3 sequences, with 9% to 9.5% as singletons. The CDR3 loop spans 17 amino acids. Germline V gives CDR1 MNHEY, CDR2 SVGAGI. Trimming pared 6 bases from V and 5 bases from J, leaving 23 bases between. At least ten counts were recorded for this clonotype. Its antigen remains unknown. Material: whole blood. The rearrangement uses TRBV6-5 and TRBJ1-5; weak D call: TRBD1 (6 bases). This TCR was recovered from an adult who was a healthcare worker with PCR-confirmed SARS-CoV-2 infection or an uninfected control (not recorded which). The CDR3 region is CASSLRRGAGHDQPQHF. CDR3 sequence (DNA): TGTGCCAGCAGCCTCAGACGGGGGGCCGGACATGATCAGCCCCAGCATTTT.